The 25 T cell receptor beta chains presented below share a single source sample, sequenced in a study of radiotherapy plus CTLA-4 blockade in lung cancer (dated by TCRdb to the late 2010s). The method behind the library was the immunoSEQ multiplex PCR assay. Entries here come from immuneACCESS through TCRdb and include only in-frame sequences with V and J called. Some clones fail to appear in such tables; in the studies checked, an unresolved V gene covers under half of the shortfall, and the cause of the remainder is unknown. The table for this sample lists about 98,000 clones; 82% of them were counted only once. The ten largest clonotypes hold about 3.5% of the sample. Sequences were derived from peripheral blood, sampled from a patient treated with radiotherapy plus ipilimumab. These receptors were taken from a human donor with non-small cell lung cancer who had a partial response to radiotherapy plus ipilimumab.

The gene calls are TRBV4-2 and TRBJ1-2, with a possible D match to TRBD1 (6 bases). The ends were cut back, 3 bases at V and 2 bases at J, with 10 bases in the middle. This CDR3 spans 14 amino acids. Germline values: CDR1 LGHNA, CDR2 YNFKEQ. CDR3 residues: CASSHRDTNYGYTF. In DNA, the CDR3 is TGTGCCAGCAGCCACCGGGACACCAACTATGGCTACACCTTC.

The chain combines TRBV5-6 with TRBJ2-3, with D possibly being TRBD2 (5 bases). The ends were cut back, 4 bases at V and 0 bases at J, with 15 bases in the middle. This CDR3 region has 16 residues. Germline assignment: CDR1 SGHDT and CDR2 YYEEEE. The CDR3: CASSPRGGSSTDTQYF. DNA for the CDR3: TGTGCCAGCAGCCCTCGCGGCGGGTCTAGCACAGATACGCAGTATTTT.

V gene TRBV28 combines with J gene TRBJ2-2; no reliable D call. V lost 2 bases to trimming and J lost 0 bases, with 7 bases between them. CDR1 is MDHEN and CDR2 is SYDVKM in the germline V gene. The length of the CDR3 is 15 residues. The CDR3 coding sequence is TGTGCCAGCAGTTTAGCGGCCACGAACACCGGGGAGCTGTTTTTT. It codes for CASSLAATNTGELFF.

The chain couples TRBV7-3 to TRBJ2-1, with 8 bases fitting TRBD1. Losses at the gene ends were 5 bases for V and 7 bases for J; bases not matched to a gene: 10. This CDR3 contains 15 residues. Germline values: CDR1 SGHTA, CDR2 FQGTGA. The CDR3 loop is CASSTTPGGWNEQFF. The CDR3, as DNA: TGTGCCAGCAGCACTACCCCAGGGGGCTGGAATGAGCAGTTCTTC.

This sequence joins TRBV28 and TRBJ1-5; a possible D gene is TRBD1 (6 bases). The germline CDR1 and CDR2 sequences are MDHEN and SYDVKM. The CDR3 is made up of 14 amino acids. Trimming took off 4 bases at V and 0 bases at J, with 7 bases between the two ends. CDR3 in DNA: TGTGCCAGCAGTTGGGGGCTTAGCAATCAGCCCCAGCATTTT. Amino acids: CASSWGLSNQPQHF. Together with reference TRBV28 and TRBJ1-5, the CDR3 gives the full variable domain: DVKVTQSSRYLVKRTGEKVFLECVQDMDHENMFWYRQDPGLGLRLIYFSYDVKMKEKGDIPEGYSVSREKKERFSLILESASTNQTSMYLCASSWGLSNQPQHFGDGTRLSIL.

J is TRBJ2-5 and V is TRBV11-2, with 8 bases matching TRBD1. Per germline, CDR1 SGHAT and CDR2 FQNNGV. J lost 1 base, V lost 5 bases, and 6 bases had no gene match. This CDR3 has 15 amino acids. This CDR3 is CASSLGQGPQETQYF. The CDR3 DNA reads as TGTGCCAGCAGCCTTGGACAGGGACCCCAAGAGACCCAGTACTTC.

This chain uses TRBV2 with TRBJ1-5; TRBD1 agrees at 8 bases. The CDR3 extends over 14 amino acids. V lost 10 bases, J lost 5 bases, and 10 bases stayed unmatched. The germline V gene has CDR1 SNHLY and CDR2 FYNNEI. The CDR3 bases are TGTGCCACTTCTTCGGACAGGGAGGATCAGCCCCAGCATTTT. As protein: CATSSDREDQPQHF.

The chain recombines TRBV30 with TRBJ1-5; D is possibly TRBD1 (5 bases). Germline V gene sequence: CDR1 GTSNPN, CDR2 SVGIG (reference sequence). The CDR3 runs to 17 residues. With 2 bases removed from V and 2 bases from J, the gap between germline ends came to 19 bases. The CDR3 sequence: CAWSLGGTGIGNQPQHF. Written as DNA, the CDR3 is TGTGCCTGGAGTCTCGGGGGAACGGGTATAGGCAATCAGCCCCAGCATTTT.

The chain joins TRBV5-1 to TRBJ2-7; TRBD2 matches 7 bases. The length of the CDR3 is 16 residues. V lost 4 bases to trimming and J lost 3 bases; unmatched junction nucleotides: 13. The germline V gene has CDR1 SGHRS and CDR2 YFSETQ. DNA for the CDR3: TGCGCCAGCAGCCCGGGATTGAGGGACTACAACTACGAGCAGTACTTC. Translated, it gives CASSPGLRDYNYEQYF.

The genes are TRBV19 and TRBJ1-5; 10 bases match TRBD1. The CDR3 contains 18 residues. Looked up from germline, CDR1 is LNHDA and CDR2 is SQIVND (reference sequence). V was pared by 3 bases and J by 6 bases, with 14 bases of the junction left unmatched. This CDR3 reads CASSITRGDRGLIQPQHF. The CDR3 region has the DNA TGTGCCAGTAGTATTACCCGTGGGGACAGGGGCTTGATTCAGCCCCAGCATTTT.

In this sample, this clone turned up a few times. The CDR3 loop reads CASSQVNGELFF. The CDR3 DNA sequence: TGCGCCAGCAGCCAAGTAAACGGGGAGCTGTTTTTT. The rearrangement links TRBV4-1 to TRBJ2-2; D gene unclear. Germline V gene sequence: CDR1 MGHRA, CDR2 YSYEKL. V was clipped by 1 base and J by 7 bases, with 4 bases between them. CDR3 length: 12 amino acids.

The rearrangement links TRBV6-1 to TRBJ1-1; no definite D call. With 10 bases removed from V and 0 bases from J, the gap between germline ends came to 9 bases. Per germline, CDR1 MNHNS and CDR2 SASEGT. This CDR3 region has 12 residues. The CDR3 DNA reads TGTGCCACCGGACTGTTGAACACTGAAGCTTTCTTT. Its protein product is CATGLLNTEAFF.

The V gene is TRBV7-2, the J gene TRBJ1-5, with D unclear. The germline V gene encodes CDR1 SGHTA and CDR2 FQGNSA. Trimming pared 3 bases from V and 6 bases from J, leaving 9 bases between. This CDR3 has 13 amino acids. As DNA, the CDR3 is TGTGCCAGCAGCTTCGGGGATGGTCAGCCCCAGCATTTT. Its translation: CASSFGDGQPQHF.

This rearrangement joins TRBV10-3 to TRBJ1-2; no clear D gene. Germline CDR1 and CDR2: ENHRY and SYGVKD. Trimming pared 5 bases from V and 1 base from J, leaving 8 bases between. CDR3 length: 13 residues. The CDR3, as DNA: TGTGCCATCAGTCCCCGGGATAACTATGGCTACACCTTC. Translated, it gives CAISPRDNYGYTF.

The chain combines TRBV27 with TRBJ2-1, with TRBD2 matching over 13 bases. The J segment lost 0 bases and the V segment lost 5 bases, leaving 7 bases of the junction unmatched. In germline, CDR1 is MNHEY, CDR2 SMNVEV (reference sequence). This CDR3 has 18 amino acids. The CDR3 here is CASSNARTSGSSYNEQFF. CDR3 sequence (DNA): TGTGCCAGCAGTAACGCCCGGACTAGCGGGAGCTCCTACAATGAGCAGTTCTTC.

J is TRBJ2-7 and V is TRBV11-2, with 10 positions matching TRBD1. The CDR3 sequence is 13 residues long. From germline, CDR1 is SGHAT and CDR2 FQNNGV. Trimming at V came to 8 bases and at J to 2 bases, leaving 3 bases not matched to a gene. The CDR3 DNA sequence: TGTGCCAGCGGGGACAGGGGACCCTACGAGCAGTACTTC. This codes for CASGDRGPYEQYF.

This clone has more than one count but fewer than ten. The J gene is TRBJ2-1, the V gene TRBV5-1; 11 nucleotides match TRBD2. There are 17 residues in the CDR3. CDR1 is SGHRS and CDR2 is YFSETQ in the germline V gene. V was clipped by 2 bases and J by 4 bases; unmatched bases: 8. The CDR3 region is CASSFGTSGPRYNEQFF. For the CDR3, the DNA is TGCGCCAGCAGCTTCGGGACTAGCGGACCTCGATACAATGAGCAGTTCTTC. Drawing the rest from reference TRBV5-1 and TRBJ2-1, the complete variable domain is KAGVTQTPRYLIKTRGQQVTLSCSPISGHRSVSWYQQTPGQGLQFLFEYFSETQRNKGNFPGRFSGRQFSNSRSEMNVSTLELGDSALYLCASSFGTSGPRYNEQFFGPGTRLTVL.

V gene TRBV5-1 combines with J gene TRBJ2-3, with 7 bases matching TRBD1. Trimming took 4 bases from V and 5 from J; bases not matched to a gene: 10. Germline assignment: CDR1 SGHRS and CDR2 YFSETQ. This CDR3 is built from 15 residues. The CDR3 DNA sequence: TGCGCCAGCAGCCCCTCGGGACAGCGGTTAGATACGCAGTATTTT. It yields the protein CASSPSGQRLDTQYF.

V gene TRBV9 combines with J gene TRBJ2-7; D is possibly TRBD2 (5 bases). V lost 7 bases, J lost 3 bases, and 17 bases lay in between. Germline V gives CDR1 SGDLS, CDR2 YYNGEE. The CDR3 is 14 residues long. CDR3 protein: CASGRERTNYEQYF. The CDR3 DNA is TGTGCCAGCGGTCGAGAGCGGACGAACTACGAGCAGTACTTC.

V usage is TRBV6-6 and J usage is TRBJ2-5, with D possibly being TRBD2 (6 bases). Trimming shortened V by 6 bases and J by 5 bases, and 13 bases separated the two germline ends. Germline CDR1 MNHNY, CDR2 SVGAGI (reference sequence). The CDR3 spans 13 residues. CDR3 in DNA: TGTGCCAGCAGACCCGGGAGCCTCGAGACCCAGTACTTC. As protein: CASRPGSLETQYF.

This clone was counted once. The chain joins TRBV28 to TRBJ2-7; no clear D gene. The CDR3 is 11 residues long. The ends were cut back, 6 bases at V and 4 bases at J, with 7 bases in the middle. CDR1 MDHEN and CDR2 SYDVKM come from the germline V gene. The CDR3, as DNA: TGTGCCAGCAGCGTCGAGTACGAGCAGTACTTC. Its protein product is CASSVEYEQYF.

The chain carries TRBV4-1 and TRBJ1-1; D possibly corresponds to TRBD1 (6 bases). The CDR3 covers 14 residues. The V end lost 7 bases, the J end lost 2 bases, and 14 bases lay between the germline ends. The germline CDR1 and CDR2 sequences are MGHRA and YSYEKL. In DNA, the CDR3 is TGCGCCAGCACCCCGGGACATCCAAACACTGAAGCTTTCTTT. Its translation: CASTPGHPNTEAFF.

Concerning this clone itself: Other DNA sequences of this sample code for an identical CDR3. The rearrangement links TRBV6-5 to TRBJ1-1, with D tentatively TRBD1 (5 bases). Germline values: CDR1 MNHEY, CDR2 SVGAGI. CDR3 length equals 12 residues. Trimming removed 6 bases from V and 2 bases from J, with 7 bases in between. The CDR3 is CASRGGNTEAFF. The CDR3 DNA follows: TGTGCCAGCAGGGGGGGTAACACTGAAGCTTTCTTT.

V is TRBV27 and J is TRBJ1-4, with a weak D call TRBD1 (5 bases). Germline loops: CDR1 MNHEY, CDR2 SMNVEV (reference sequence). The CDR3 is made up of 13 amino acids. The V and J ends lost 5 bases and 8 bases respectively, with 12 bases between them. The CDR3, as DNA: TGTGCCAGCAGTCGCCGGGAGGGGGAAAAACTGTTTTTT. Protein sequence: CASSRREGEKLFF.

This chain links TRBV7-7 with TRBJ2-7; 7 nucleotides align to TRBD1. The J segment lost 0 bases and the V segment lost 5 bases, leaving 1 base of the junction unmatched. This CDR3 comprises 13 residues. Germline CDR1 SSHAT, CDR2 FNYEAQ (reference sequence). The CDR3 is CASSRDSSYEQYF. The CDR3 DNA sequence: TGTGCCAGCAGCCGGGACAGCTCCTACGAGCAGTACTTC.